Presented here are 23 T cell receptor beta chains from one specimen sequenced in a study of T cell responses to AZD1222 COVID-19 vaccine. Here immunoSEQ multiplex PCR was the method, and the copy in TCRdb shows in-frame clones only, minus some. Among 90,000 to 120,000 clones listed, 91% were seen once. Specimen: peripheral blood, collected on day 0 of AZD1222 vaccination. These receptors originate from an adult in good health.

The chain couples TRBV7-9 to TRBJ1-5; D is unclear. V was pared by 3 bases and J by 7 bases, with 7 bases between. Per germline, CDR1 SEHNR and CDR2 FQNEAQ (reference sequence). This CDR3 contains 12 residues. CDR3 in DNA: TGTGCCAGCAGCTTGGCTGGACAGCCCCAGCATTTT. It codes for CASSLAGQPQHF.

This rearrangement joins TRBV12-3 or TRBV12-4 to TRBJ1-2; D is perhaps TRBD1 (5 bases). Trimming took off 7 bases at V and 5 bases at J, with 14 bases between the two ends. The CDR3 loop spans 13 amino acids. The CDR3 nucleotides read TGTGCCAGCACCCTGGCTGGGGCTTATGGCTACACCTTC. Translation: CASTLAGAYGYTF.

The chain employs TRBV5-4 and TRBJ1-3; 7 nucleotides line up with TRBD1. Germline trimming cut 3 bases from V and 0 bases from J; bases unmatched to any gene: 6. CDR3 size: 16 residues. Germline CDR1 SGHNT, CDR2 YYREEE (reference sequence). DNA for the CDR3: TGTGCCAGCAGCTACGAGGGACAGCGCTCTGGAAACACCATATATTTT. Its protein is CASSYEGQRSGNTIYF.

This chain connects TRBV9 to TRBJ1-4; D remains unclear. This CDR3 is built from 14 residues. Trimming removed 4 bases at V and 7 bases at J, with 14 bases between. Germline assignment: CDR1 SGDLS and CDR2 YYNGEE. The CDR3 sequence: CASSYTGRGEKLFF. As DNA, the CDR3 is TGTGCCAGCAGCTATACTGGACGGGGTGAAAAACTGTTTTTT.

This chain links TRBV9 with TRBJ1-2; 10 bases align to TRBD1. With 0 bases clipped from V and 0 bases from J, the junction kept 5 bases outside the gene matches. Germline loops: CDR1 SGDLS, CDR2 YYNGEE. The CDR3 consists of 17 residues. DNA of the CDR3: TGTGCCAGCAGCGTAGCGGGACAGGGGACGGCTAACTATGGCTACACCTTC. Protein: CASSVAGQGTANYGYTF.

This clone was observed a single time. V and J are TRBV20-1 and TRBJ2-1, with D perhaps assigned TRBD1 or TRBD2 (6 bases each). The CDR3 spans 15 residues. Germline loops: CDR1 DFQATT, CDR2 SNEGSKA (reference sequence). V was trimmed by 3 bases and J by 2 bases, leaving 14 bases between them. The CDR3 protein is CSASQNGGPYNEQFF. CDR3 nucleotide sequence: TGCAGTGCTAGTCAAAACGGGGGCCCCTACAATGAGCAGTTCTTC.

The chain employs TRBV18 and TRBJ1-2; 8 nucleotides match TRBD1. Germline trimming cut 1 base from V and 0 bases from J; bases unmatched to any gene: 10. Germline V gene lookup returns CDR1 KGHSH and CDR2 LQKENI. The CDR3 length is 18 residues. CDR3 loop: CASSPLGQGKAPNYGYTF. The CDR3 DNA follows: TGTGCCAGCTCACCACTTGGACAGGGAAAGGCTCCTAACTATGGCTACACCTTC.

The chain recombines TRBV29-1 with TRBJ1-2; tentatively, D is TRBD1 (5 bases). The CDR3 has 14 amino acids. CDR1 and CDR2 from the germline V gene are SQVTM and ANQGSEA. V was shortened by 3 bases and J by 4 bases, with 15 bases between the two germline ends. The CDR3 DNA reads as TGCAGCGTTGACGCGGGGCAGGGTGGCTATGGCTACACCTTC. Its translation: CSVDAGQGGYGYTF.

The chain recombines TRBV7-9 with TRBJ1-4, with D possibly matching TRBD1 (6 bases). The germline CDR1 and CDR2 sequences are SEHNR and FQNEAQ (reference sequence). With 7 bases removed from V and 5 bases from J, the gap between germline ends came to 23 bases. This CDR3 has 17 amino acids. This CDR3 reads CASTNFQSPDSNEKLFF. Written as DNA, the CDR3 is TGTGCCAGCACCAATTTTCAATCTCCGGACAGCAATGAAAAACTGTTTTTT.

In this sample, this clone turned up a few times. Here the CDR3 reads CASSFGTSGAYEQYF. The CDR3 DNA is TGTGCCAGCAGCTTCGGGACTAGCGGGGCCTACGAGCAGTACTTC. This chain connects TRBV13 to TRBJ2-7; 13 bases are a match to TRBD2. Germline V CDR1 and CDR2: PRHDT, FYEKMQ (reference sequence). V trimming: 3 bases; J trimming: 2 bases; junction bases outside the gene matches: 1. The CDR3 has 15 residues.

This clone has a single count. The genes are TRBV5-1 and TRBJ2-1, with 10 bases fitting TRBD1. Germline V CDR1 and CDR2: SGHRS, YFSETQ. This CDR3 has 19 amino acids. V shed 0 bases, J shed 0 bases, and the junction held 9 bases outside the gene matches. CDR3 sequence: CASSLGTGQGFGSYNEQFF. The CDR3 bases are TGCGCCAGCAGCTTGGGGACGGGACAGGGGTTCGGCTCCTACAATGAGCAGTTCTTC.

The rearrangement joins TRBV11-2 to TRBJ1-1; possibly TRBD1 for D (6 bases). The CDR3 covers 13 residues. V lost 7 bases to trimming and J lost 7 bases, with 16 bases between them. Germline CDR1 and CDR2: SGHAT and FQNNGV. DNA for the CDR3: TGTGCCAGCACCGGCGGGGGGGCTATTGAAGCTTTCTTT. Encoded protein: CASTGGGAIEAFF. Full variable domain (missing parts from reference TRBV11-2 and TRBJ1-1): EAGVAQSPRYKIIEKRQSVAFWCNPISGHATLYWYQQILGQGPKLLIQFQNNGVVDDSQLPKDRFSAERLKGVDSTLKIQPAKLEDSAVYLCASTGGGAIEAFFGQGTRLTVV.

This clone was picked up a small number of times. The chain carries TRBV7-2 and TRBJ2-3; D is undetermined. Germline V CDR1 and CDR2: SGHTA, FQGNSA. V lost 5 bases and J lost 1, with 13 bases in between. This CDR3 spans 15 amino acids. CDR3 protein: CASSLGLLGTDTQYF. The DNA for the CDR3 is TGTGCCAGCAGCCTCGGTTTATTGGGCACAGATACGCAGTATTTT.

CDR3 sequence: CAWSVPRVDQPQHF. Here the CDR3 DNA reads TGTGCCTGGAGTGTCCCCAGGGTGGATCAGCCCCAGCATTTT. This chain joins TRBV30 and TRBJ1-5, with D perhaps TRBD1 (5 bases). Germline V CDR1 and CDR2: GTSNPN, SVGIG (reference sequence). The CDR3 is made up of 14 amino acids. Trimming took 0 bases from V and 5 from J, leaving 11 bases between them.

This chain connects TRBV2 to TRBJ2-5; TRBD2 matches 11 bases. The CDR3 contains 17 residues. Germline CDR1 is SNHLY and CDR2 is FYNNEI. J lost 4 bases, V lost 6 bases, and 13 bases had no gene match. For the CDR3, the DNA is TGTGCCAGCAGAACTCATAGCGGGGGGGCCGTGGCAGAGACCCAGTACTTC. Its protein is CASRTHSGGAVAETQYF.

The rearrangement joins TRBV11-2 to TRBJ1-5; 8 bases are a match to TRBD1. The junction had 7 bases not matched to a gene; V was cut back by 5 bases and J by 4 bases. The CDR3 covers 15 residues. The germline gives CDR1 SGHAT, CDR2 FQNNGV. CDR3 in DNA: TGTGCCAGCAGCCTCGGACAGGGACCAAATCAGCCCCAGCATTTT. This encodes CASSLGQGPNQPQHF.

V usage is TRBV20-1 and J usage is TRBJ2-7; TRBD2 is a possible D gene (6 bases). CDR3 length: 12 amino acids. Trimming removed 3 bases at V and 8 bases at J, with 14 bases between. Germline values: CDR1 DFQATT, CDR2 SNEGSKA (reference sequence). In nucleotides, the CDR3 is TGCAGTGCTAGTAGGCAGGGCGGGAAGCAGTACTTC. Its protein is CSASRQGGKQYF.

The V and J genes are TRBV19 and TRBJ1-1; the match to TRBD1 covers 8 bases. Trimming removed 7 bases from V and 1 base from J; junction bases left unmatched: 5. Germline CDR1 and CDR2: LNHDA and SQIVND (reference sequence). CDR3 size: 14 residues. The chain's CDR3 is CASIIGQGNTEAFF. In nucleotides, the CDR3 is TGTGCCAGTATAATCGGACAGGGGAACACTGAAGCTTTCTTT.

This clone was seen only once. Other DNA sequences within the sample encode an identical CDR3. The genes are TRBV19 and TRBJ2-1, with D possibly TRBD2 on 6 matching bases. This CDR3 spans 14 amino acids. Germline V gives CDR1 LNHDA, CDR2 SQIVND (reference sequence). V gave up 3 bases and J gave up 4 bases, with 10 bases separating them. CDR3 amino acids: CASSITGGYNEQFF. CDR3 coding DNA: TGTGCCAGTAGTATTACCGGGGGTTACAATGAGCAGTTCTTC.

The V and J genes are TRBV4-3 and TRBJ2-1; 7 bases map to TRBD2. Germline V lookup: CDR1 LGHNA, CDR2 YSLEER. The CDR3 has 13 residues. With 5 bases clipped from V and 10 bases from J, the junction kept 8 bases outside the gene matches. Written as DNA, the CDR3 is TGCGCCAGCAGCAGCTTTCGGGGGGAGGAGCAGTTCTTC. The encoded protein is CASSSFRGEEQFF.

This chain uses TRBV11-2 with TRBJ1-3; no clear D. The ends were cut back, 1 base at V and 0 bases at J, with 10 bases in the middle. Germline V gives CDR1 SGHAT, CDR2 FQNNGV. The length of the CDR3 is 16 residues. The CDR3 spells CASSLVLDFSGNTIYF. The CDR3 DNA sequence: TGTGCCAGCAGCTTAGTGTTAGACTTCTCTGGAAACACCATATATTTT.

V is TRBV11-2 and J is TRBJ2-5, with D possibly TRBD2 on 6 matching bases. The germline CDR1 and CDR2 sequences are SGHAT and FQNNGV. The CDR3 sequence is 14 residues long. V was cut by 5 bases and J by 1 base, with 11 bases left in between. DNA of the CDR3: TGTGCCAGCAGCCCGACTAGTCCCCAAGAGACCCAGTACTTC. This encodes CASSPTSPQETQYF.

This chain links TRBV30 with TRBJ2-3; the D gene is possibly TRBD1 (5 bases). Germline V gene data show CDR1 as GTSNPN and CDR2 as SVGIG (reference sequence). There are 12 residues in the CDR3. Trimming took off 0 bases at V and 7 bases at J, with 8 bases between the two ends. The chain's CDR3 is CAWSVQAYTQYF. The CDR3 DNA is TGTGCCTGGAGTGTACAGGCATATACGCAGTATTTT.